The 21 T cell receptor beta chains listed next were all sequenced from one sample in a study of T cells in Graves' hyperthyroidism and ophthalmopathy. RNA transcripts provided the source from which TCR beta CDR3 regions were amplified. HTBI primers were the set used in a first-round RT-PCR of the TCR CDR3. TCRdb analysed the multiplex PCR reads with MiXCR anew, one entry per CDR3 protein. The sample holds more than 300,000 distinct CDR3 sequences, less than 20% seen once. Sequencing was performed on blood. The receptor set was obtained from a young man with Graves' ophthalmopathy.

This clonotype was recorded at least ten times. This sequence joins TRBV2 and TRBJ1-5; 9 bases align to TRBD1. The V gene's germline CDR1 is SNHLY and CDR2 FYNNEI. The CDR3 has 14 amino acids. Trimming took 6 bases from V and 6 from J; bases not matched to a gene: 6. The CDR3 DNA follows: TGTGCCAGCAGGGCTACAGGGGGCGGTCAGCCCCAGCATTTT. Its translation is CASRATGGGQPQHF. Full variable domain (remainder filled in from reference TRBV2 and TRBJ1-5): EPEVTQTPSHQVTQMGQEVILRCVPISNHLYFYWYRQILGQKVEFLVSFYNNEISEKSEIFDDQFSVERPDGSNFTLKIRSTKLEDSAMYFCASRATGGGQPQHFGDGTRLSIL.

About this clonotype itself: A much bigger clone sits one base away, suggesting this may be a read error. The chain links TRBV7-3 to TRBJ1-1; 11 nucleotides align to TRBD1. CDR3 length equals 13 residues. Unmatched junction bases numbered 2, after V lost 5 bases and J lost 6 bases. Germline lookup yields CDR1 SGHTA and CDR2 FQGTGA. CDR3 protein: CASSMGQGAEAFF. The DNA for the CDR3 is TGTGCCAGCAGCATGGGACAGGGGGCTGAAGCTTTCTTT.

Many counts were recorded for this clonotype. The chain couples TRBV28 to TRBJ2-7, with 7 bases fitting TRBD2. Germline CDR1 reads MDHEN; CDR2 reads SYDVKM. Trimming took 3 bases from V and 2 from J; bases not matched to a gene: 10. The CDR3 has 16 residues. In DNA form, the CDR3 reads TGTGCCAGCAGTTTCCCTTCGGGTGCGGGAGCCTACGAGCAGTACTTC. Its translation is CASSFPSGAGAYEQYF.

Notes on this clonotype: This may come from a read error, since a much larger clone is one base off. The chain combines TRBV12-3 or TRBV12-4 with TRBJ1-3; 12 nucleotides agree with TRBD1. CDR3 length: 15 amino acids. Trimming removed 7 bases from V and 4 bases from J; junction bases left unmatched: 5. CDR3 loop: CASNRDRGLGNTIYF. For the CDR3, the DNA is TGTGCCAGCAACCGGGACAGGGGGCTAGGAAACACCATATATTTT.

The sample holds a few counts of this clonotype. Since the CDR3 does not end with the conserved phenylalanine or tryptophan, this likely comes from a read error. The chain joins TRBV2 to TRBJ2-3; 8 bases map to TRBD2. The germline V gene encodes CDR1 SNHLY and CDR2 FYNNEI. V gave up 6 bases and J gave up 2 bases; unmatched junction bases: 10. CDR3 length: 16 amino acids. CDR3 protein: CASSLGRGVLTDTQYS. DNA of the CDR3: TGTGCCAGCAGCCTCGGGCGGGGGGTCCTCACAGATACGCAGTATTCT.

This clonotype has a count of ten or more. The chain carries TRBV3-1 and TRBJ1-1; D may be TRBD1 (5 bases). This CDR3 has 14 residues. V gave up 1 base and J gave up 1 base, with 7 bases separating them. CDR1 is LGHDT, CDR2 YNNKEL, per germline (reference sequence). CDR3 coding DNA: TGTGCCAGCAGCCAAGGCAGGGCGAACACTGAAGCTTTCTTT. Protein product: CASSQGRANTEAFF.

This clonotype was detected many times. This sequence joins TRBV2 and TRBJ2-7; D possibly corresponds to TRBD1 (6 bases). Trimming shortened V by 8 bases and J by 0 bases, and 14 bases separated the two germline ends. Germline V gives CDR1 SNHLY, CDR2 FYNNEI. This CDR3 is built from 14 residues. The CDR3: CASGDTHSSYEQYF. In nucleotides, the CDR3 is TGTGCCAGCGGGGACACCCATAGCTCCTACGAGCAGTACTTC. The variable domain in full, with the rest retrieved from reference TRBV2 and TRBJ2-7, is EPEVTQTPSHQVTQMGQEVILRCVPISNHLYFYWYRQILGQKVEFLVSFYNNEISEKSEIFDDQFSVERPDGSNFTLKIRSTKLEDSAMYFCASGDTHSSYEQYFGPGTRLTVT.

This chain joins TRBV20-1 and TRBJ2-3; D is unclear. CDR3 length: 14 amino acids. The V and J ends lost 6 bases and 8 bases respectively, with 21 bases between them. CDR1 and CDR2 (germline): DFQATT, SNEGSKA (reference sequence). The CDR3 here is CSAWAIGPRGTQYF. The DNA of the CDR3 is TGCAGTGCCTGGGCCATTGGGCCCAGAGGTACGCAGTATTTT.

This clonotype was found many times. The rearrangement joins TRBV12-3 or TRBV12-4 to TRBJ2-7, with 12 bases that match TRBD2. The CDR3 consists of 16 residues. V trimming: 3 bases; J trimming: 3 bases; junction bases outside the gene matches: 6. In nucleotides, the CDR3 is TGTGCCAGCAGTTTGGGGGGGACTAGCGGGCACTACGAGCAGTACTTC. This sequence encodes CASSLGGTSGHYEQYF.

This clonotype has more than one count but fewer than ten. J is TRBJ1-2 and V is TRBV5-7; unclear D gene. TRBV5-7 falls under the ORF class, with uncertain function. The CDR3 has 15 amino acids. V dropped 0 bases and J dropped 0 bases, with 9 bases sitting between them. The CDR3 spells CASSLGAAANYGYTF. CDR3 coding DNA: TGTGCCAGCAGCTTGGGGGCGGCAGCTAACTATGGCTACACCTTC.

The chain uses TRBV20-1 and TRBJ2-3, with D possibly TRBD2 on 6 matching bases. Trimming cost V 6 bases and J 0 bases, with 13 bases left between them. Germline V lookup: CDR1 DFQATT, CDR2 SNEGSKA (reference sequence). This CDR3 comprises 14 residues. CDR3 sequence reads: CSAPRGSSTDTQYF. The DNA for the CDR3 is TGCAGTGCCCCCCGGGGGTCCAGCACAGATACGCAGTATTTT.

To note about this clonotype: A junction end diverges from the germline sequence, so it may reflect a read error. This CDR3 is CASSQDLPGGETQYF. The DNA of the CDR3 is TGCGCCAGCAGCCAAGATCTACCAGGGGGAGAGACCCAGTACTTC. The rearrangement links TRBV7-9 to TRBJ2-5, with 7 nucleotides matching TRBD1. CDR1 and CDR2 (germline): SEHNR, FQNEAQ (reference sequence). The length of the CDR3 is 15 residues. The whole variable domain, remainder taken from reference TRBV7-9 and TRBJ2-5, is DTGVSQNPRHKITKRGQNVTFRCDPISEHNRLYWYRQTLGQGPEFLTYFQNEAQLEKSRLLSDRFSAERPKGSFSTLEIQRTEQGDSAMYLCASSQDLPGGETQYFGPGTRLLVL.

There are many counts of this clonotype. The chain couples TRBV11-1 to TRBJ1-2, with D possibly matching TRBD1 (6 bases). Looked up from germline, CDR1 is SGHAT and CDR2 is FQDESV (reference sequence). CDR3 length equals 19 residues. Trimming took 4 bases from V and 5 from J, leaving 29 bases between them. CDR3 nucleotides: TGTGCCAGCAGCTCACATCCCCGGGGGCAGGGAGGACTGCTTTATGGCTACACCTTC. Its translation: CASSSHPRGQGGLLYGYTF.

V usage is TRBV29-1 and J usage is TRBJ1-2; D gene uncertain. The V gene lost 6 bases and the J gene lost 8 bases, with 19 bases spanning the gap. The CDR3 covers 13 residues. The germline gives CDR1 SQVTM, CDR2 ANQGSEA. CDR3 in DNA: TGCAGCGTAGTAGGAGCACTAGGCCTAGGCTACACCTTC. This translates into CSVVGALGLGYTF.

A few counts support this clonotype. The genes are TRBV9 and TRBJ1-5; weak D call: TRBD1 (6 bases). The V gene lost 4 bases and the J gene lost 5 bases, with 16 bases spanning the gap. CDR1 SGDLS and CDR2 YYNGEE come from the germline V gene. This CDR3 comprises 15 residues. The CDR3 region has the DNA TGTGCCAGCAGCCCCGGCGGGGGGCTAGATCAGCCCCAGCATTTT. The encoded protein is CASSPGGGLDQPQHF.

This clonotype was observed a handful of times. V usage is TRBV5-1 and J usage is TRBJ1-3; tentatively, D is TRBD1 (5 bases). V was cut by 0 bases and J by 2 bases, with 12 bases left in between. The CDR3 is 16 amino acids. Per the germline V gene, CDR1 is SGHRS and CDR2 is YFSETQ. The CDR3: CASSLDGGTAGNTIYF. CDR3 DNA: TGCGCCAGCAGCTTGGACGGTGGGACGGCTGGAAACACCATATATTTT.

The chain uses TRBV29-1 and TRBJ2-2; possibly TRBD1 for D (6 bases). The CDR3 totals 12 residues. Germline V gives CDR1 SQVTM, CDR2 ANQGSEA. V was shortened by 6 bases and J by 1 base, with 6 bases between the two germline ends. CDR3 DNA sequence: TGCAGCGTACAGGGGAACACCGGGGAGCTGTTTTTT. It encodes CSVQGNTGELFF.

V gene TRBV19 combines with J gene TRBJ2-6; tentatively, D is TRBD1 or TRBD2 (5 bases each). Germline V gene data show CDR1 as LNHDA and CDR2 as SQIVND (reference sequence). This CDR3 region has 15 residues. Trimming stripped 6 bases from V and 3 bases from J, with 12 bases between. The CDR3 sequence: CASSQLGVGANVLTF. CDR3 nucleotide sequence: TGTGCCAGTAGCCAGCTGGGGGTTGGGGCCAACGTCCTGACTTTC.

This clonotype was observed a handful of times. This chain connects TRBV24-1 to TRBJ2-3, with TRBD2 as a possible D gene (5 bases). This CDR3 contains 13 residues. CDR1 and CDR2 (germline): KGHDR, SFDVKD. The V end lost 6 bases, the J end lost 5 bases, and 11 bases lay between the germline ends. The CDR3 loop is CATSSPAGDTQYF. CDR3 bases: TGTGCCACCAGTTCCCCGGCGGGAGATACGCAGTATTTT.

This clonotype was seen a few times. The V call is TRBV6-1, the J call TRBJ1-2; maybe TRBD1 (6 bases). V shed 7 bases and J shed 8 bases, with 20 bases lying between them. The CDR3 extends over 14 amino acids. Germline values: CDR1 MNHNS, CDR2 SASEGT. CDR3 in amino acids: CASTPLWGAEGYTF. CDR3 sequence (DNA): TGTGCCAGCACCCCCTTGTGGGGGGCGGAGGGCTACACCTTC.

In this sample, this clonotype turned up many times. This chain links TRBV9 with TRBJ1-2; no definite D call. Germline assignment: CDR1 SGDLS and CDR2 YYNGEE. The V end was cut by 0 bases, the J end by 4 bases, with 13 bases between. CDR3 length equals 15 residues. CDR3 in amino acids: CASSVESRPLYGYTF. The CDR3 nucleotides are TGTGCCAGCAGCGTAGAATCAAGGCCCCTCTATGGCTACACCTTC.